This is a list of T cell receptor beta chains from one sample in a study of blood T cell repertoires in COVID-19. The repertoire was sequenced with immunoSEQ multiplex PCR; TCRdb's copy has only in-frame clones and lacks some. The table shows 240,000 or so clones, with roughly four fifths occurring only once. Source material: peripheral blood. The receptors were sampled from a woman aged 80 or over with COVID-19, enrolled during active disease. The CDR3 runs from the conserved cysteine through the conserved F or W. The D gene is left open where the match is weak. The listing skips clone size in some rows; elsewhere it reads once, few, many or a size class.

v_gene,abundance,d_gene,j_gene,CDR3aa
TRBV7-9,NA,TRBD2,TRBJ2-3,CASSLGTSGGYTDTQYF
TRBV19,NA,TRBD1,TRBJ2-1,CASSTSTGGPDNEQFF
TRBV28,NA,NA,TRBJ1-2,CASSLPGYGYTF
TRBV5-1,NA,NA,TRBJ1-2,CASSMDTFRRGYTF
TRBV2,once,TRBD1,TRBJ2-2,CASSEDRVRGTGELFF
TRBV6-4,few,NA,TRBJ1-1,CASSVAVNTEAFF
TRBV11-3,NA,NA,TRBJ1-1,CASSSIPNTEAFF
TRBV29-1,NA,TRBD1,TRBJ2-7,CSVPGGQGGSSYEQYF
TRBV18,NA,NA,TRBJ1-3,CASSPQKSGNTIYF
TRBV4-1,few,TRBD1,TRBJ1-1,CASSLGTGGYEAFF
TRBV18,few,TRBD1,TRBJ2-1,CASSPFGTGAFGEQFF
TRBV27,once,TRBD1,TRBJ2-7,CASSRDRASYEQYF
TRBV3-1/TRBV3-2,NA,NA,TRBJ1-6,CASSQSSSRTPLHF
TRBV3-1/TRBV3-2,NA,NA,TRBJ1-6,CASSQDEQAGPPLHF
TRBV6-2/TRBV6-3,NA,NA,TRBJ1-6,CASSKNQWLNSPLHF
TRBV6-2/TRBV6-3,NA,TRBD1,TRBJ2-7,CASSPGQGLPYEQYF
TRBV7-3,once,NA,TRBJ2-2,CASSLGTGRTGELFF
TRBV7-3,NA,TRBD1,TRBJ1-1,CASSPNLITGGTEAFF